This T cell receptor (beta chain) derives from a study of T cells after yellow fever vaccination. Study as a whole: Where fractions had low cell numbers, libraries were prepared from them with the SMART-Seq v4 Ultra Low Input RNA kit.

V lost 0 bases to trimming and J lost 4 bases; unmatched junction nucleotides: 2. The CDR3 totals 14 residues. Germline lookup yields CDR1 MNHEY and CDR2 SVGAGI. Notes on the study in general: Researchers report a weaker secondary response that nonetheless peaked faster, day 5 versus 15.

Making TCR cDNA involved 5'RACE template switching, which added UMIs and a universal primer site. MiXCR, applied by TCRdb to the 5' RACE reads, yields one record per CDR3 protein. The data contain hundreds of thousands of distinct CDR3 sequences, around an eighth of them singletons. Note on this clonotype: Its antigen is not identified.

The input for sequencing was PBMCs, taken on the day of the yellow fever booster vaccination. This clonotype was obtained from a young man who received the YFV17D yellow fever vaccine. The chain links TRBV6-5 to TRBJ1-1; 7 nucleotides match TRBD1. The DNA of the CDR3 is TGTGCCAGCAGTTACTCATCAGGGGGCACTGAAGCTTTCTTT. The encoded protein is CASSYSSGGTEAFF.